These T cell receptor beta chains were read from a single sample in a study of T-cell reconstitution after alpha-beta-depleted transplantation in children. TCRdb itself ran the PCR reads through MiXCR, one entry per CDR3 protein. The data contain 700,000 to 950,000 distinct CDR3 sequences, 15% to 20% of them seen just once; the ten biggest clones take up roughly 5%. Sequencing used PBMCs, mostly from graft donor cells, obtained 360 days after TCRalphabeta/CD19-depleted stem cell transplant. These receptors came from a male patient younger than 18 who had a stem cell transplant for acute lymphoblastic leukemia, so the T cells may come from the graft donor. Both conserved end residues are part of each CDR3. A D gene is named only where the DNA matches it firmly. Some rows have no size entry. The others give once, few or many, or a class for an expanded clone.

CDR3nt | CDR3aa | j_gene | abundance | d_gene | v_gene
TGTGCCAGCAGTGCTCCATGGCAGGCCAGAACAGGGGTCTTC | CASSAPWQARTGVF | TRBJ2-1 | NA | TRBD1 | TRBV12-3/TRBV12-4
TGCGCCAGCAGCCAAGTGTTAGGAGGGCGCAATCAGCCCCAGCATTTT | CASSQVLGGRNQPQHF | TRBJ1-5 | few | NA | TRBV4-1
TGTGCCAGCAGTGATATAACCGCGAACACCGGGGAGCTGTTTTTT | CASSDITANTGELFF | TRBJ2-2 | NA | NA | TRBV2
TGCGCCAGCAGCCTTCTTGCGGGACAGACCTACGAGCAGTACTTC | CASSLLAGQTYEQYF | TRBJ2-7 | few | NA | TRBV5-1
TGTGCCAGCCGTCGTGAATTGTATCAGCCCCAGCATTTT | CASRRELYQPQHF | TRBJ1-5 | few | NA | TRBV6-2/TRBV6-3
TGTGCCACCAGCAGAGACCGCGTCGGCTACGAGCAGTACTTC | CATSRDRVGYEQYF | TRBJ2-7 | few | NA | TRBV15
TGTGCCAGCAGTGAGTTTGGCGCAGATACGCAGTATTTT | CASSEFGADTQYF | TRBJ2-3 | few | NA | TRBV25-1
TGCGCCAGCAGAGGGGACCGGGACCACTCCTACGAGCAGTACTTC | CASRGDRDHSYEQYF | TRBJ2-7 | many | NA | TRBV5-1
TGCAGCGTTGCCAGAAACTACGAGCAGTACTTC | CSVARNYEQYF | TRBJ2-7 | many | NA | TRBV29-1
TGCGCCAGCAGAAGCCAGGGGAACTACGAGCAGTACTTC | CASRSQGNYEQYF | TRBJ2-7 | few | NA | TRBV5-1
TGTGCCACCAGCAGAGAAGGGACGCCGGCGTCTGGGGCCAACGTCCTGACTTTC | CATSREGTPASGANVLTF | TRBJ2-6 | few | NA | TRBV15
TGTGCCAGCAGCGCATCGCTCTATGGCTACACCTTC | CASSASLYGYTF | TRBJ1-2 | NA | NA | TRBV9
TGCGCCAGCAGCCAAGTGCGGGGACCGTCAGATACGCAGTATTTT | CASSQVRGPSDTQYF | TRBJ2-3 | few | NA | TRBV4-1
TGTGCCAGCTCACTGGGCCAGATGAAAGGCTACACCTTC | CASSLGQMKGYTF | TRBJ1-2 | NA | NA | TRBV18
TGTGCCAGCTCGGGAATCGACAATGAGCAGTTCTTC | CASSGIDNEQFF | TRBJ2-1 | NA | NA | TRBV7-6
TGTGCCAGCAGTCACAGACAGGGGTCGAGGAGGGTATTCAATGAGCAGTTCTTC | CASSHRQGSRRVFNEQFF | TRBJ2-1 | once | TRBD1 | TRBV9